One sample yielded the 17 T cell receptor beta chains listed below, sequenced in a study of CD8+CD57+ T cells in acquired aplastic anemia. Genomic DNA, serving as template, underwent TCR beta VDJ and CDR3 profiling. TCRdb reprocessed the reads via MiXCR and lists one record per CDR3 protein. The sample consists of over 40,000 distinct CDR3 sequences, 55% to 75% of them appearing once. Sequenced material: sorted CD4+, CD8+, or CD8+CD57+ T cells (not recorded which) from PBMCs. Receptors were obtained from a human donor in good health, serving as a control.

This chain connects TRBV2 to TRBJ2-3; D is unclear. This CDR3 is 14 amino acids long. Germline V gene sequence: CDR1 SNHLY, CDR2 FYNNEI. V lost 6 bases and J lost 0, with 10 bases in between. CDR3 sequence: CASSLIPSTDTQYF. The CDR3, as DNA: TGTGCCAGCAGCCTTATCCCTAGCACAGATACGCAGTATTTT.

This chain joins TRBV20-1 and TRBJ2-7, with TRBD2 identical over 7 bases. Per germline, CDR1 DFQATT and CDR2 SNEGSKA (reference sequence). V gave up 6 bases and J gave up 0 bases; unmatched junction bases: 11. There are 15 residues in the CDR3. CDR3 in amino acids: CSASSPERDSYEQYF. The CDR3 DNA reads TGCAGTGCCAGCTCACCAGAGCGGGACTCCTACGAGCAGTACTTC.

This clonotype is categorized as medium-sized (0.01 to 0.1%). This sequence joins TRBV7-9 and TRBJ1-1; D might be TRBD1 (5 bases). Germline lookup yields CDR1 SEHNR and CDR2 FQNEAQ (reference sequence). V was cut by 5 bases and J by 8 bases, with 12 bases left in between. This CDR3 has 12 amino acids. CDR3 in amino acids: CASSVTGTEAFF. The CDR3, as DNA: TGTGCCAGCAGCGTTACCGGGACGGAAGCTTTCTTT.

V and J are TRBV15 and TRBJ1-5, with a weak D call TRBD1 (5 bases). CDR1 LNHNV and CDR2 YYDKDF come from the germline V gene (reference sequence). The CDR3 runs to 16 residues. Trimming pared 0 bases from V and 8 bases from J, leaving 17 bases between. CDR3 sequence: CATSREGQGGGKPQHF. As DNA, the CDR3 is TGTGCCACCAGCAGAGAGGGGCAGGGAGGCGGGAAGCCCCAGCATTTT.

This rearrangement joins TRBV2 to TRBJ2-7; D tentatively reads TRBD1 or TRBD2 (5 bases each). Germline V gene data show CDR1 as SNHLY and CDR2 as FYNNEI. The CDR3 runs 13 residues. Trimming removed 9 bases at V and 3 bases at J, with 15 bases between. The DNA of the CDR3 is TGTGCCAGTTGCCGGGACCGTAACTACGAGCAGTACTTC. Amino acid sequence: CASCRDRNYEQYF.

V is TRBV25-1 and J is TRBJ2-1; 8 bases map to TRBD1. Per germline, CDR1 MGHDK and CDR2 SYGVNS. The CDR3 length is 13 residues. The V and J ends lost 7 bases and 6 bases, in that order; junction bases with no gene match: 5. CDR3 in DNA: TGTGCCAGCACCCTTACAGGGGGCAATGAGCAGTTCTTC. Translating gives CASTLTGGNEQFF.

The chain joins TRBV29-1 to TRBJ1-2, with 8 bases matching TRBD1. The junction had 12 bases not matched to a gene; V was cut back by 8 bases and J by 7 bases. Looked up from germline, CDR1 is SQVTM and CDR2 is ANQGSEA. The CDR3 runs 13 residues. Written as DNA, the CDR3 is TGCAGCACTCGGACAGGGAGCGGGGTTGGCTACACCTTC. Protein: CSTRTGSGVGYTF.

J is TRBJ2-5 and V is TRBV15; no clear D. The CDR3 spans 13 residues. The V gene's germline CDR1 is LNHNV and CDR2 YYDKDF (reference sequence). The V and J ends lost 3 bases and 1 base respectively, with 6 bases between them. CDR3 DNA: TGTGCCACCAGCAGGACTTTCCAAGAGACCCAGTACTTC. The encoded protein is CATSRTFQETQYF. The whole variable domain, filled in from reference TRBV15 and TRBJ2-5, reads DAMVIQNPRYQVTQFGKPVTLSCSQTLNHNVMYWYQQKSSQAPKLLFHYYDKDFNNEADTPDNFQSRRPNTSFCFLDIRSPGLGDTAMYLCATSRTFQETQYFGPGTRLLVL.

This rearrangement joins TRBV24-1 to TRBJ2-1; TRBD2 agrees at 11 bases. In germline, CDR1 is KGHDR, CDR2 SFDVKD. This CDR3 is 16 amino acids long. V was pared by 11 bases and J by 5 bases, with 13 bases of the junction left unmatched. This CDR3 is CAIQETGTSGDNEQFF. The CDR3 DNA is TGTGCCATTCAAGAGACAGGGACTAGCGGAGACAATGAGCAGTTCTTC.

V is TRBV20-1 and J is TRBJ2-7; 7 bases match TRBD1. Trimming took 6 bases from V and 2 from J; bases not matched to a gene: 4. Germline CDR1 DFQATT, CDR2 SNEGSKA (reference sequence). The CDR3 sequence is 12 residues long. CDR3 amino acids: CSAPGQTYEQYF. The DNA of the CDR3 is TGCAGTGCCCCGGGACAGACCTACGAGCAGTACTTC.

The rearrangement uses TRBV10-3 and TRBJ1-2; D perhaps matches TRBD1 (6 bases). From germline, CDR1 is ENHRY and CDR2 SYGVKD. V lost 7 bases, J lost 4 bases, and 16 bases lay in between. This CDR3 has 14 amino acids. In DNA form, the CDR3 reads TGTGCCATCATGGGGACACAGGGACCCTATGGCTACACCTTC. This gives the protein CAIMGTQGPYGYTF.

The rearrangement links TRBV7-8 to TRBJ2-2; D possibly corresponds to TRBD1 (6 bases). Germline V gives CDR1 SGHVS, CDR2 FQNEAQ. This CDR3 is 14 amino acids long. V dropped 4 bases and J dropped 6 bases, with 12 bases sitting between them. CDR3 sequence reads: CASSSRKGAGELFF. CDR3 coding DNA: TGTGCCAGCAGCTCGCGGAAGGGGGCCGGGGAGCTGTTTTTT.

V and J are TRBV6-1 and TRBJ2-5, with TRBD1 matching over 10 bases. Germline CDR1 reads MNHNS; CDR2 reads SASEGT. The CDR3 contains 16 residues. The V segment lost 6 bases and the J segment 10 bases; nucleotides outside the gene matches: 17. CDR3 DNA sequence: TGTGCCAGCAGCTCTCTTAGAGCCGGGACAGGGGTGAGCCAGTACTTC. This encodes CASSSLRAGTGVSQYF.

The rearrangement links TRBV19 to TRBJ1-1; no firm D call. In germline, CDR1 is LNHDA, CDR2 SQIVND (reference sequence). The CDR3 is 13 residues long. Trimming removed 8 bases from V and 1 base from J, with 11 bases in between. The CDR3 spells CASSTTSNTEAFF. DNA for the CDR3: TGTGCCAGTTCTACCACCTCGAACACTGAAGCTTTCTTT. The whole variable domain, remainder taken from reference TRBV19 and TRBJ1-1, is DGGITQSPKYLFRKEGQNVTLSCEQNLNHDAMYWYRQDPGQGLRLIYYSQIVNDFQKGDIAEGYSVSREKKESFPLTVTSAQKNPTAFYLCASSTTSNTEAFFGQGTRLTVV.

The V call is TRBV15, the J call TRBJ2-7; D call uncertain. Germline V gene lookup returns CDR1 LNHNV and CDR2 YYDKDF (reference sequence). The CDR3 has 14 residues. V lost 1 base to trimming and J lost 0 bases, with 7 bases between them. The chain's CDR3 is CATSRGQVSYEQYF. CDR3 DNA sequence: TGTGCCACCAGCAGAGGGCAGGTCTCCTACGAGCAGTACTTC. Full variable domain (remainder filled in from reference TRBV15 and TRBJ2-7): DAMVIQNPRYQVTQFGKPVTLSCSQTLNHNVMYWYQQKSSQAPKLLFHYYDKDFNNEADTPDNFQSRRPNTSFCFLDIRSPGLGDTAMYLCATSRGQVSYEQYFGPGTRLTVT.

The V gene is TRBV10-3, the J gene TRBJ2-6, with D unresolved. Germline-derived CDR1 and CDR2 are ENHRY and SYGVKD. The CDR3 has 15 amino acids. Deletions cut 2 bases from V and 2 bases from J, with 7 bases between. The CDR3 DNA is TGTGCCATCAGTGAGCCCCCCGCTGGGGCCAACGTCCTGACTTTC. Translating it yields CAISEPPAGANVLTF.

Here the CDR3 DNA reads TGTGCCACCAGCAGCCGCGCCGGGGGGGATAGCTCCTACGAGCAGTACTTC. Encoded protein: CATSSRAGGDSSYEQYF. The chain carries TRBV15 and TRBJ2-7, with 8 bases fitting TRBD2. Germline loops: CDR1 LNHNV, CDR2 YYDKDF (reference sequence). Trimming took 3 bases from V and 0 from J; bases not matched to a gene: 10. This CDR3 is 17 amino acids long.